Listed below are T cell receptor beta chains from one sample, sequenced in a study. TCRdb fed the RT-PCR reads into MiXCR, producing one record per CDR3 protein. Here the sample spans hundreds of thousands of distinct CDR3 sequences, 14% being singletons. Sequencing was performed on memory CD4+ T cells from blood. The source is a female donor in good health, serving as a healthy control. Both conserved end residues are part of each CDR3. The D gene is left open where the match is weak. Not every row has a clone size; where given, it reads once, few, many or a size class.

v_call: TRBV6-2/TRBV6-3; clone_size: few; j_call: TRBJ2-1; d_call: .; cdr3_aa: CASSTRISSYNEQFF; cdr3_nt: TGTGCCAGCAGTACCAGGATTAGCTCCTACAATGAGCAGTTCTTC
v_call: TRBV5-1; clone_size: many; j_call: TRBJ2-1; d_call: TRBD2; cdr3_aa: CASSASGTVYNEQFF; cdr3_nt: TGCGCCAGCAGCGCGAGCGGGACGGTTTACAATGAGCAGTTCTTC
v_call: TRBV7-2; clone_size: .; j_call: TRBJ2-3; d_call: .; cdr3_aa: CASSLDRHPTDTQYF; cdr3_nt: TGTGCCAGCAGCTTAGACCGACACCCCACAGATACGCAGTATTTT
v_call: TRBV10-3; clone_size: many; j_call: TRBJ1-5; d_call: TRBD1; cdr3_aa: CATRPQGGQGNQPQHF; cdr3_nt: TGTGCCACCCGCCCCCAGGGGGGTCAGGGCAATCAGCCCCAGCATTTT
v_call: TRBV6-2/TRBV6-3; clone_size: few; j_call: TRBJ1-1; d_call: .; cdr3_aa: CASSYVGVKAFF; cdr3_nt: TGTGCCAGCAGTTACGTGGGTGTGAAAGCTTTCTTT
v_call: TRBV20-1; clone_size: .; j_call: TRBJ2-1; d_call: .; cdr3_aa: CSARSQAYEQFF; cdr3_nt: TGCAGTGCTAGGAGCCAGGCCTACGAGCAGTTCTTC
v_call: TRBV7-3; clone_size: few; j_call: TRBJ2-1; d_call: .; cdr3_aa: CASSSDRNNEQFF; cdr3_nt: TGTGCCAGCAGCTCGGACCGTAACAATGAGCAGTTCTTC
v_call: TRBV28; clone_size: .; j_call: TRBJ1-2; d_call: TRBD1; cdr3_aa: CASSSLMDRYYGYTF; cdr3_nt: TGTGCCAGCAGTTCTCTAATGGACAGGTACTATGGCTACACCTTC
v_call: TRBV20-1; clone_size: .; j_call: TRBJ2-7; d_call: .; cdr3_aa: CSAPPTGTSEQYF; cdr3_nt: TGCAGTGCTCCCCCGACAGGTACGAGTGAGCAGTACTTC
v_call: TRBV5-6; clone_size: many; j_call: TRBJ2-5; d_call: .; cdr3_aa: CASSSLQTQYF; cdr3_nt: TGTGCCAGCAGCTCCCTCCAGACCCAGTACTTC
v_call: TRBV27; clone_size: .; j_call: TRBJ1-1; d_call: .; cdr3_aa: CASTPGGGTEAFF; cdr3_nt: TGTGCCAGCACTCCGGGGGGTGGGACTGAAGCTTTCTTT
v_call: TRBV20-1; clone_size: many; j_call: TRBJ1-6; d_call: .; cdr3_aa: CSATGPTAGDSPLHF; cdr3_nt: TGCAGTGCCACAGGACCGACAGCTGGGGATTCACCCCTCCACTTT
v_call: TRBV5-1; clone_size: many; j_call: TRBJ2-2; d_call: .; cdr3_aa: CASSLEPNTGELFF; cdr3_nt: TGTGCCAGCAGCCTCGAGCCGAACACCGGGGAGCTGTTTTTT
v_call: TRBV13; clone_size: few; j_call: TRBJ2-1; d_call: .; cdr3_aa: CASSFGTDNEQFF; cdr3_nt: TGTGCCAGCAGCTTCGGGACGGACAATGAGCAGTTCTTC
v_call: TRBV6-2/TRBV6-3; clone_size: many; j_call: TRBJ2-2; d_call: TRBD1; cdr3_aa: CASSSPGQGRAGELFF; cdr3_nt: TGTGCCAGCAGCTCCCCGGGACAGGGGAGGGCCGGGGAGCTGTTTTTT
v_call: TRBV7-2; clone_size: .; j_call: TRBJ2-2; d_call: TRBD2; cdr3_aa: CASSFIGLAGGPVTGELFF; cdr3_nt: TGTGCCAGCAGCTTTATTGGACTAGCGGGAGGGCCGGTGACCGGGGAGCTGTTTTTT
v_call: TRBV5-6; clone_size: .; j_call: TRBJ1-2; d_call: .; cdr3_aa: CASRPGTVSGYTF; cdr3_nt: TGTGCCAGCAGACCCGGAACGGTTAGTGGCTACACCTTC
v_call: TRBV7-3; clone_size: .; j_call: TRBJ2-3; d_call: .; cdr3_aa: CASSLGRLDDTQYF; cdr3_nt: TGTGCCAGCAGCTTAGGCCGCCTGGACGATACGCAGTATTTT
v_call: TRBV20-1; clone_size: few; j_call: TRBJ1-2; d_call: TRBD1; cdr3_aa: CSAPPGQENYGYTF; cdr3_nt: TGCAGTGCACCCCCGGGACAGGAGAACTATGGCTACACCTTC
v_call: TRBV6-5; clone_size: many; j_call: TRBJ2-1; d_call: .; cdr3_aa: CASSYGRGEFF; cdr3_nt: TGTGCCAGCAGTTACGGCAGGGGAGAGTTCTTC
v_call: TRBV24-1; clone_size: few; j_call: TRBJ2-7; d_call: .; cdr3_aa: CATGGKRRSYEQYF; cdr3_nt: TGTGCCACCGGAGGAAAGCGCCGCTCCTACGAGCAGTACTTC
v_call: TRBV19; clone_size: many; j_call: TRBJ2-5; d_call: .; cdr3_aa: CASSTREGTRETQYF; cdr3_nt: TGTGCCAGCAGTACACGGGAAGGTACGCGAGAGACCCAGTACTTC
v_call: TRBV5-4; clone_size: .; j_call: TRBJ1-2; d_call: .; cdr3_aa: CASSSPGANYGYTF; cdr3_nt: TGTGCCAGCAGCTCCCCCGGGGCTAACTATGGCTACACCTTC
v_call: TRBV24-1; clone_size: .; j_call: TRBJ2-5; d_call: TRBD1; cdr3_aa: CATSDRTGRSLETQYF; cdr3_nt: TGTGCCACCAGTGACCGGACAGGGAGATCCTTGGAGACCCAGTACTTC
v_call: TRBV29-1; clone_size: .; j_call: TRBJ2-2; d_call: .; cdr3_aa: CSVPLSDGTNTGELFF; cdr3_nt: TGCAGCGTCCCCCTTAGCGACGGGACAAACACCGGGGAGCTGTTTTTT
v_call: TRBV20-1; clone_size: .; j_call: TRBJ2-3; d_call: TRBD1; cdr3_aa: CSARDYRDSSTDTQYF; cdr3_nt: TGCAGTGCTAGAGATTACCGGGACAGCTCCACAGATACGCAGTATTTT
v_call: TRBV6-5; clone_size: many; j_call: TRBJ2-3; d_call: .; cdr3_aa: CASSYSAGSPTDTQYF; cdr3_nt: TGTGCCAGCAGTTACTCGGCGGGCTCACCCACAGATACGCAGTATTTT
v_call: TRBV20-1; clone_size: few; j_call: TRBJ2-7; d_call: TRBD1; cdr3_aa: CSAAPLRTGGHYEQYF; cdr3_nt: TGCAGTGCTGCCCCCCTCCGGACAGGGGGCCACTACGAGCAGTACTTC
v_call: TRBV5-1; clone_size: few; j_call: TRBJ2-7; d_call: .; cdr3_aa: CASSLDVFSYEQYF; cdr3_nt: TGCGCCAGCAGCTTGGATGTCTTCTCCTACGAGCAGTACTTC
v_call: TRBV18; clone_size: .; j_call: TRBJ1-2; d_call: TRBD1; cdr3_aa: CASSWDRVSDGYTF; cdr3_nt: TGTGCCAGCTCGTGGGACAGGGTATCTGATGGCTACACCTTC
v_call: TRBV4-2; clone_size: few; j_call: TRBJ1-4; d_call: .; cdr3_aa: CASSQEVDGKLFF; cdr3_nt: TGTGCCAGCAGCCAAGAAGTTGACGGAAAACTGTTTTTT
v_call: TRBV5-1; clone_size: few; j_call: TRBJ2-5; d_call: .; cdr3_aa: CASSREQLETQYF; cdr3_nt: TGCGCCAGCAGCCGAGAACAATTGGAGACCCAGTACTTC
v_call: TRBV6-5; clone_size: few; j_call: TRBJ2-3; d_call: .; cdr3_aa: CASSYPGDTDTQYF; cdr3_nt: TGTGCCAGCAGTTACCCCGGGGACACAGATACGCAGTATTTT
v_call: TRBV9; clone_size: .; j_call: TRBJ2-5; d_call: .; cdr3_aa: CASSVDPYRDETQYF; cdr3_nt: TGTGCCAGCAGCGTAGACCCGTACAGGGATGAGACCCAGTACTTC
v_call: TRBV5-1; clone_size: few; j_call: TRBJ2-6; d_call: .; cdr3_aa: CASSLATTSGANVLTF; cdr3_nt: TGCGCCAGCAGCTTGGCCACAACGTCTGGGGCCAACGTCCTGACTTTC
v_call: TRBV30; clone_size: .; j_call: TRBJ1-2; d_call: .; cdr3_aa: CACLPANYGYTF; cdr3_nt: TGTGCCTGCCTCCCAGCTAACTATGGCTACACCTTC
v_call: TRBV24-1; clone_size: .; j_call: TRBJ2-4; d_call: TRBD2; cdr3_aa: CATSDSVAGGLNIQYF; cdr3_nt: TGTGCCACCAGTGATTCCGTGGCGGGGGGCCTAAACATTCAGTACTTC
v_call: TRBV4-2; clone_size: many; j_call: TRBJ2-1; d_call: .; cdr3_aa: CASSLGQSGSSYNEQFF; cdr3_nt: TGTGCCAGCAGCCTAGGCCAGAGCGGCAGCTCCTACAATGAGCAGTTCTTC
v_call: TRBV7-2; clone_size: few; j_call: TRBJ2-7; d_call: TRBD2; cdr3_aa: CASSLVAGTSGSSYEQYF; cdr3_nt: TGTGCCAGCAGCTTAGTTGCTGGGACTAGCGGGAGCTCCTACGAGCAGTACTTC
v_call: TRBV19; clone_size: .; j_call: TRBJ2-1; d_call: TRBD1; cdr3_aa: CASSRTGDSSYNEQFF; cdr3_nt: TGTGCCAGTAGTCGGACAGGGGACAGCTCCTACAATGAGCAGTTCTTC
v_call: TRBV6-6; clone_size: few; j_call: TRBJ2-7; d_call: .; cdr3_aa: CASSYSIITISYEQYF; cdr3_nt: TGTGCCAGCAGTTACTCGATAATCACCATCTCCTACGAGCAGTACTTC
v_call: TRBV7-2; clone_size: few; j_call: TRBJ2-1; d_call: TRBD2; cdr3_aa: CASSPRGSSGGAGGNEQFF; cdr3_nt: TGTGCCAGCAGCCCCCGCGGATCTAGCGGGGGGGCCGGGGGTAATGAGCAGTTCTTC